These 10 T cell receptor beta chains originate from one sample sequenced in a study of blood T cell repertoires in COVID-19. The method was immunoSEQ multiplex PCR; TCRdb's version includes in-frame clones alone and lacks a portion of them. The sample holds hundreds of thousands of clones, approximately 82% seen once. Sequencing was performed on peripheral blood. All receptors derive from a woman over 75 with acute or convalescent COVID-19.

This clone turned up a few times. The chain carries TRBV7-2 and TRBJ2-7; a possible D gene is TRBD2 (6 bases). V lost 5 bases to trimming and J lost 4 bases, with 12 bases between them. Germline CDR1 and CDR2: SGHTA and FQGNSA. This CDR3 spans 13 amino acids. CDR3 region: CASSLGGQYEQYF. DNA for the CDR3: TGTGCCAGCAGCCTGGGGGGTCAGTACGAGCAGTACTTC. The complete variable domain, with remaining parts taken from reference TRBV7-2 and TRBJ2-7, reads GAGVSQSPSNKVTEKGKDVELRCDPISGHTALYWYRQSLGQGLEFLIYFQGNSAPDKSGLPSDRFSAERTGGSVSTLTIQRTQQEDSAVYLCASSLGGQYEQYFGPGTRLTVT.

In its sample, this clone was seen many times. The rearrangement uses TRBV7-2 and TRBJ2-3; 16 nucleotides agree with TRBD2. The CDR3 extends over 19 amino acids. Trimming at V came to 1 base and at J to 3 bases, leaving 7 bases not matched to a gene. In germline, CDR1 is SGHTA, CDR2 FQGNSA. In DNA form, the CDR3 reads TGTGCCAGCAGCTTAGGGCCGGGACTAGCGGGAGGGCCAACAGATACGCAGTATTTT. It yields the protein CASSLGPGLAGGPTDTQYF. Full variable domain (missing parts from reference TRBV7-2 and TRBJ2-3): GAGVSQSPSNKVTEKGKDVELRCDPISGHTALYWYRQSLGQGLEFLIYFQGNSAPDKSGLPSDRFSAERTGGSVSTLTIQRTQQEDSAVYLCASSLGPGLAGGPTDTQYFGPGTRLTVL.

This clone has only a few counts. The CDR3 loop is CATKMAGNSPLHF. CDR3 sequence (DNA): TGTGCCACCAAGATGGCTGGTAATTCACCCCTCCACTTT. The chain employs TRBV15 and TRBJ1-6, with D unresolved. CDR1 and CDR2 (germline): LNHNV, YYDKDF (reference sequence). This CDR3 is built from 13 residues. V lost 7 bases and J lost 6, with 10 bases in between.

The chain carries TRBV6-1 and TRBJ1-1, with D unclear. The CDR3 sequence is 13 residues long. From germline, CDR1 is MNHNS and CDR2 SASEGT. V was clipped by 0 bases and J by 5 bases, with 7 bases between them. This CDR3 reads CASSEANPTEAFF. The DNA for the CDR3 is TGTGCCAGCAGTGAAGCAAATCCGACTGAAGCTTTCTTT.

The rearrangement links TRBV6-2 or TRBV6-3 to TRBJ1-2, with TRBD1 matching over 9 bases. Germline CDR1 and CDR2: MNHEY and SVGEGT. The CDR3 has 15 amino acids. V shed 4 bases and J 3 bases; nucleotides not matched to a gene: 6. CDR3 nucleotides: TGTGCCAGCAGTTTCCCGACAGGGGGGGACTATGGCTACACCTTC. Translating gives CASSFPTGGDYGYTF.

A single count supports this clone. The chain carries TRBV5-5 and TRBJ2-5; D remains unclear. The CDR3 spans 16 residues. Per germline, CDR1 SGHKS and CDR2 YYEKEE (reference sequence). V lost 7 bases and J lost 5, with 24 bases in between. CDR3 sequence reads: CASVPAAASVGETQYF. The CDR3 DNA is TGTGCCAGCGTACCGGCGGCAGCCTCTGTTGGGGAGACCCAGTACTTC.

The chain couples TRBV6-1 to TRBJ2-1; weak D call: TRBD1 (6 bases). The CDR3 totals 16 residues. Trimming left V 2 bases short and J 2 bases short, with 13 bases between. The V gene's germline CDR1 is MNHNS and CDR2 SASEGT. The chain's CDR3 is CASSESYGTTYNEQFF. CDR3 nucleotides: TGTGCCAGCAGTGAAAGTTACGGGACAACCTACAATGAGCAGTTCTTC.

This chain connects TRBV19 to TRBJ2-7, with D possibly being TRBD2 (6 bases). Germline CDR1 reads LNHDA; CDR2 reads SQIVND (reference sequence). With 7 bases removed from V and 0 bases from J, the gap between germline ends came to 13 bases. The CDR3 covers 14 residues. As DNA, the CDR3 is TGTGCCAGTATGGGTAGCGGAAGCTCCTACGAGCAGTACTTC. Translation gives CASMGSGSSYEQYF.

The chain couples TRBV4-1 to TRBJ1-1; D may be TRBD1 (6 bases). The germline V gene encodes CDR1 MGHRA and CDR2 YSYEKL. V shed 5 bases and J shed 0 bases, with 13 bases lying between them. This CDR3 has 15 amino acids. CDR3 sequence reads: CASSSATGMNTEAFF. The CDR3 coding sequence is TGCGCCAGCAGCTCCGCCACAGGGATGAACACTGAAGCTTTCTTT.

The genes are TRBV5-1 and TRBJ1-2; no clear D. Germline CDR1 SGHRS, CDR2 YFSETQ. This CDR3 has 14 amino acids. V lost 4 bases and J 0 bases, leaving 10 bases between the germline ends. The CDR3 reads CASSVDTPNYGYTF. For the CDR3, the DNA is TGCGCCAGCAGCGTAGACACACCTAACTATGGCTACACCTTC.